This entry features one T cell receptor (beta chain) sequence. The record originates from a study of cytomegalovirus exposure and HLA in healthy donors. Germline V gene lookup returns CDR1 ENHRY and CDR2 SYGVKD. CDR3 length: 12 amino acids. Germline trimming cut 3 bases from V and 5 bases from J; bases unmatched to any gene: 0. In the PCR, 60 Vbeta and 13 Jbeta primers were used. Assay: immunoSEQ multiplex PCR; the TCRdb copy retains only in-frame clones and omits some. The table includes some 140,000 clones, 73% detected once. The TCR sequence derives from a woman in her thirties or forties in good health and CMV-seronegative. This rearrangement joins TRBV10-3 to TRBJ2-5, with 7 bases that match TRBD2. Sequencing used PBMCs. The chain's CDR3 is CAISDGGETQYF. CDR3 nucleotides: TGTGCCATCAGTGACGGGGGGGAGACCCAGTACTTC.